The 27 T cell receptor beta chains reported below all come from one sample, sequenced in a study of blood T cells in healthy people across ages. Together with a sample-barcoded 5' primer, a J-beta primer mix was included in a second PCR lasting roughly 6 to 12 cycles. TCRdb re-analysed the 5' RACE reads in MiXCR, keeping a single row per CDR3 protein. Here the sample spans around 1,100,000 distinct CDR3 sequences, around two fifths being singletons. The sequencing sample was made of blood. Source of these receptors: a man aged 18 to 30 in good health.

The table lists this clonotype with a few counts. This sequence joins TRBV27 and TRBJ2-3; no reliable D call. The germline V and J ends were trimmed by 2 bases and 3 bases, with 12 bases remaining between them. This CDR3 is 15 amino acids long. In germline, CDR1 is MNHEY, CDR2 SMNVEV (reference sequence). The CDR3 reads CASSLSPEETDTQYF. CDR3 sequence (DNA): TGTGCCAGCAGTTTAAGTCCCGAGGAGACAGATACGCAGTATTTT.

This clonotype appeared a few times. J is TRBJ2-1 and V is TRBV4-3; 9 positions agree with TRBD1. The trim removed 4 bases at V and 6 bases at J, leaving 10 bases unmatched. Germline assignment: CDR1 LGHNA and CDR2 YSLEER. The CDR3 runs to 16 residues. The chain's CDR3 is CASSRDRDRVFNEQFF. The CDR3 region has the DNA TGCGCCAGCAGCCGAGACCGGGACAGGGTTTTCAATGAGCAGTTCTTC.

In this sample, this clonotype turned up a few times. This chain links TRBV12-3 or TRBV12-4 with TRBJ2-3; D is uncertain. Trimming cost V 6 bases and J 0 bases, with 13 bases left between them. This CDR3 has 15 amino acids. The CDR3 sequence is CASRRHQPSTDTQYF. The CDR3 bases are TGTGCCAGCAGGAGACATCAACCTAGCACAGATACGCAGTATTTT.

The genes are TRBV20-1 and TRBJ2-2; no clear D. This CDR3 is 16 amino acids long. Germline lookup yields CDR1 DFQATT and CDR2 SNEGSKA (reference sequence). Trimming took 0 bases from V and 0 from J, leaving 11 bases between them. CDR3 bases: TGCAGTGCTAGAGATGGGCTATCTTCGAACACCGGGGAGCTGTTTTTT. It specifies CSARDGLSSNTGELFF.

CDR3 amino acids: CASSPGKGISYNEQFF. As DNA, the CDR3 is TGTGCCAGCAGCCCCGGCAAGGGTATATCCTACAATGAGCAGTTCTTC. The gene calls are TRBV27 and TRBJ2-1; D ambiguous. CDR3 length: 16 residues. Trimming took off 6 bases at V and 1 base at J, with 16 bases between the two ends. The germline CDR1 and CDR2 sequences are MNHEY and SMNVEV (reference sequence).

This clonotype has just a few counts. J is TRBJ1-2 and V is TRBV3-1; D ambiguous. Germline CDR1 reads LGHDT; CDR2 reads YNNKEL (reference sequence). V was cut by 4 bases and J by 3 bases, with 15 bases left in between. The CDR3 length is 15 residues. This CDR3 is CASSLLEPGHYGYTF. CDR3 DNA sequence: TGTGCCAGCAGCCTTCTAGAACCCGGTCACTATGGCTACACCTTC. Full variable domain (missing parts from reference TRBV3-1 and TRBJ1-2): DTAVSQTPKYLVTQMGNDKSIKCEQNLGHDTMYWYKQDSKKFLKIMFSYNNKELIINETVPNRFSPKSPDKAHLNLHINSLELGDSAVYFCASSLLEPGHYGYTFGSGTRLTVV.

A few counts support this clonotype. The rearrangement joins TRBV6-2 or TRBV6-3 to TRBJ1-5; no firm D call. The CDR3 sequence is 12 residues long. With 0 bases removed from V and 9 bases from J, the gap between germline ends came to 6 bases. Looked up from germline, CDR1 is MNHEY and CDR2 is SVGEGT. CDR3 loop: CASSYSPVPQHF. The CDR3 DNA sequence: TGTGCCAGCAGTTACTCGCCCGTGCCCCAGCATTTT.

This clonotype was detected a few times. The CDR3 coding sequence is TGTGCCAGCAGCCCCAAGGACAGGGGAGAAGAGACCCAGTACTTC. This gives the protein CASSPKDRGEETQYF. The rearrangement joins TRBV9 to TRBJ2-5; TRBD1 aligns across 9 bases. The CDR3 sequence is 15 residues long. Germline V gives CDR1 SGDLS, CDR2 YYNGEE. J gave up 3 bases and V 4 bases, and 7 bases lay outside the gene matches.

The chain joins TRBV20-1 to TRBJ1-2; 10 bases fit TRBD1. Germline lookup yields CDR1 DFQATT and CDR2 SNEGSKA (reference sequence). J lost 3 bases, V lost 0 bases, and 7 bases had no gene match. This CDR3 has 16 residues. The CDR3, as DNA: TGCAGTGCTAGAGATCACCTGGACAGGGGGGACTATGGCTACACCTTC. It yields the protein CSARDHLDRGDYGYTF.

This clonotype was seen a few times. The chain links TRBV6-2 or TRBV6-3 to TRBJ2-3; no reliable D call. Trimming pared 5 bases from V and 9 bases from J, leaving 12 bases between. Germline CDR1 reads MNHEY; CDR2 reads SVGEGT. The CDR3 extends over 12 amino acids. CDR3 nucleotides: TGTGCCAGCAGTACCTCCCCTCAGACGCAGTATTTT. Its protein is CASSTSPQTQYF.

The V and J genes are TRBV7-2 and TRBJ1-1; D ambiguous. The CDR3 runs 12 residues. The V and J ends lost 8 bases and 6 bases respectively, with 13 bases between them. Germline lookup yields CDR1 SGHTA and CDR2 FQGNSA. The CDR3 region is CASVRLSAEAFF. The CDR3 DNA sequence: TGTGCCAGCGTCCGACTTTCTGCTGAAGCTTTCTTT. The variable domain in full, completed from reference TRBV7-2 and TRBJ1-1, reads GAGVSQSPSNKVTEKGKDVELRCDPISGHTALYWYRQSLGQGLEFLIYFQGNSAPDKSGLPSDRFSAERTGGSVSTLTIQRTQQEDSAVYLCASVRLSAEAFFGQGTRLTVV.

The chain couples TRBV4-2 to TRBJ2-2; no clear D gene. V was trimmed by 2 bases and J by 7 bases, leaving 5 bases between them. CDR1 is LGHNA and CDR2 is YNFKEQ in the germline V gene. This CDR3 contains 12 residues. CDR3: CASSQLDGELFF. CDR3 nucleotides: TGTGCCAGCAGCCAACTGGACGGGGAGCTGTTTTTT.

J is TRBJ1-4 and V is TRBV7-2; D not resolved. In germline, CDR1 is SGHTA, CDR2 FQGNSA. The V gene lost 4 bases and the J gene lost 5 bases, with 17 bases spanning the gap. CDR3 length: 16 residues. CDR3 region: CASSSSTATPNEKLFF. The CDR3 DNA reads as TGTGCCAGCAGCTCGTCTACGGCTACACCGAATGAAAAACTGTTTTTT.

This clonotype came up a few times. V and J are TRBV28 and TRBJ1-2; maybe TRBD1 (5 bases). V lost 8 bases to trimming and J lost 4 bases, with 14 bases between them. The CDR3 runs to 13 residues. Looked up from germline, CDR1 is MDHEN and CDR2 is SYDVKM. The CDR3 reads CASLRAGTYGYTF. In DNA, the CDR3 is TGTGCCAGCCTTAGGGCAGGGACCTATGGCTACACCTTC.

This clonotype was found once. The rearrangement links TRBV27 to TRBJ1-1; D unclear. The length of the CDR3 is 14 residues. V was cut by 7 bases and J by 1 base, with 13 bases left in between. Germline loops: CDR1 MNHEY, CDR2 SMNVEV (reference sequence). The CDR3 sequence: CASMTREQNTEAFF. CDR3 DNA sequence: TGTGCCAGCATGACTAGGGAGCAGAACACTGAAGCTTTCTTT.

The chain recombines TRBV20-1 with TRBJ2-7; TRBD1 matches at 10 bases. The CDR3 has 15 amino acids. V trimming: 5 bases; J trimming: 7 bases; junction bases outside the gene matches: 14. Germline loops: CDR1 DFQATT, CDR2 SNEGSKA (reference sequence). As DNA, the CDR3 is TGCAGTGCTTTACGCCGGGACAGGGGTTACAATGAGCAGTACTTC. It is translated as CSALRRDRGYNEQYF.

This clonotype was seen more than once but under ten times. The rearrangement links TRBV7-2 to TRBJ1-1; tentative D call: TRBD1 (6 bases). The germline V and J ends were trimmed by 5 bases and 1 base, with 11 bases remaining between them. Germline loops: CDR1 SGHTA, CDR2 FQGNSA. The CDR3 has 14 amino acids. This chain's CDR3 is CASSPNRANTEAFF. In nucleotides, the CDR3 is TGTGCCAGCAGCCCAAACAGGGCGAACACTGAAGCTTTCTTT.

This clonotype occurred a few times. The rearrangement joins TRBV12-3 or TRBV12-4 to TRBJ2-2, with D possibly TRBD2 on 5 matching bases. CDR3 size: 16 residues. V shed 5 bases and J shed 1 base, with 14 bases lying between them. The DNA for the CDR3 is TGTGCCAGCAGTCCCATCGGACGGGAGAACACCGGGGAGCTGTTTTTT. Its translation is CASSPIGRENTGELFF.

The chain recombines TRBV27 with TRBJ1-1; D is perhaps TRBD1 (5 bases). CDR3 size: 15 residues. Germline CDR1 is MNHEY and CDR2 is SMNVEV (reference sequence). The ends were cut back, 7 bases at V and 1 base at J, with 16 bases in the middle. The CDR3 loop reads CASKFGTGGNTEAFF. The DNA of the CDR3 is TGTGCCAGCAAGTTCGGTACAGGAGGGAACACTGAAGCTTTCTTT.

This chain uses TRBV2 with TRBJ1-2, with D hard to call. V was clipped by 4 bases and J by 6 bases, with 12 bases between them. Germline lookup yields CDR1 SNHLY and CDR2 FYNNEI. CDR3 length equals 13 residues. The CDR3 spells CASSVGRIDGYTF. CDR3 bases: TGTGCCAGCAGTGTCGGACGGATAGATGGCTACACCTTC.

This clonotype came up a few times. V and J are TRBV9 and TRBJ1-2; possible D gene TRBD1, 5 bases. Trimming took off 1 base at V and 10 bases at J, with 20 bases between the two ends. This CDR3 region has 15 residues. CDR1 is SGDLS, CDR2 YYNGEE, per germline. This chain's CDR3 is CASSVSPRETENYTF. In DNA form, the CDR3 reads TGTGCCAGCAGCGTATCCCCCCGAGAGACAGAAAACTACACCTTC.

The CDR3 sequence: CATSRDKGEQFF. For the CDR3, the DNA is TGTGCCACCAGTCGGGACAAGGGGGAGCAGTTCTTC. The rearrangement uses TRBV24-1 and TRBJ2-1; possible D gene TRBD1, 6 bases. CDR1 KGHDR and CDR2 SFDVKD come from the germline V gene. V dropped 6 bases and J dropped 10 bases, with 12 bases sitting between them. This CDR3 region has 12 residues.

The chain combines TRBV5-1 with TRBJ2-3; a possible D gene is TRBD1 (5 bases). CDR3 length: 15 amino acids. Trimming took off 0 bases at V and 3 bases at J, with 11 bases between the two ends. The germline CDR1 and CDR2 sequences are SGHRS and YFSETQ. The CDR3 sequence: CASSLEGRETDTQYF. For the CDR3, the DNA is TGCGCCAGCAGCTTGGAGGGCAGGGAAACAGATACGCAGTATTTT.

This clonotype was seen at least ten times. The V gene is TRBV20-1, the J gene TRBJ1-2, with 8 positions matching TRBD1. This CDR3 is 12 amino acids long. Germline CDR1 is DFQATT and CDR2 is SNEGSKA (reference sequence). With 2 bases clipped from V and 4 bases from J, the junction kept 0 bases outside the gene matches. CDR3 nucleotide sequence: TGCAGTGCTAGACAGGGGGCCTATGGCTACACCTTC. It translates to CSARQGAYGYTF.

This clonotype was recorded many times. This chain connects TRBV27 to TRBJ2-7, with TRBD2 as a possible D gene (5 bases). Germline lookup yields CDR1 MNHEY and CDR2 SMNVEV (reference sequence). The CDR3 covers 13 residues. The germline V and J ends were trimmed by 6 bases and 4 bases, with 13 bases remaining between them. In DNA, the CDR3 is TGTGCCAGCAGCTCTGGACGGGGTTACGAGCAGTACTTC. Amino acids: CASSSGRGYEQYF.

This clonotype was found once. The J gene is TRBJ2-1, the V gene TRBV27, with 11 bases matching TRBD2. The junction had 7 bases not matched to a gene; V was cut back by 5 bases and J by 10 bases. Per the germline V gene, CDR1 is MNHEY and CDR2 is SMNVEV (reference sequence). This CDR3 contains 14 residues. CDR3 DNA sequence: TGTGCCAGCAGTCGCGGGACTAGCGGATACGAGCAGTTCTTC. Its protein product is CASSRGTSGYEQFF.

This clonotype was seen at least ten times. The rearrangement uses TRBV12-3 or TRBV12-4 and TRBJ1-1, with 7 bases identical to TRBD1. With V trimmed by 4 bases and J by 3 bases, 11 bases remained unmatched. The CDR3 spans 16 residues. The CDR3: CASSSLRDSGDTEAFF. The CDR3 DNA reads TGTGCCAGCAGTTCCCTCCGGGACAGTGGGGACACTGAAGCTTTCTTT.